This T cell receptor beta chain was sequenced during a study of blood T cell repertoires in COVID-19. TCRdb's copy holds only in-frame clones and misses some; the assay was immunoSEQ multiplex PCR. This sample has about 160,000 clones; around nine tenths occur once, and the top ten carry 9% to 12%. This clone was counted between two and nine times. The V gene's germline CDR1 is SGHDT and CDR2 YYEEEE. The CDR3 is 15 amino acids. V trimming: 4 bases; J trimming: 1 base; junction bases outside the gene matches: 6. This sequence originates from a woman between 70 and 85 years old with COVID-19, enrolled during active disease. Specimen: peripheral blood. The chain couples TRBV5-6 to TRBJ1-2, with 8 bases matching TRBD1. Here the CDR3 reads CASSGLDRVNYGYTF. The CDR3 DNA reads as TGTGCCAGCAGCGGGTTGGACAGGGTTAACTATGGCTACACCTTC.